The next 8 T cell receptor beta chains were all read from a single sample in a study of OX40 agonist ivuxolimab in advanced cancers. Some clones are missing from TCRdb's copy, which holds only in-frame ones; the method was immunoSEQ multiplex PCR. The sample carries more than 40,000 clones, 88% recorded once. Sequences were derived from CD4+ or CD8+ T cells sorted from blood, sampled in a trial of the OX40 agonist ivuxolimab. The receptor source for this set is an adult with an advanced solid tumor such as melanoma, head and neck, liver or kidney cancer.

This chain joins TRBV4-3 and TRBJ2-7, with D unclear. The germline V gene encodes CDR1 LGHNA and CDR2 YSLEER. V was cut by 0 bases and J by 1 base, with 10 bases left in between. This CDR3 is built from 15 residues. The CDR3 nucleotides are TGCGCCAGCAGCCAAGAATCCGGCAGGTCCTACGAGCAGTACTTC. It yields the protein CASSQESGRSYEQYF.

In this sample, this clone turned up once. The chain couples TRBV18 to TRBJ2-2, with a tentative D call TRBD1 (6 bases). Trimming removed 6 bases from V and 2 bases from J, with 13 bases in between. Germline-derived CDR1 and CDR2 are KGHSH and LQKENI. The CDR3 is 15 residues long. The CDR3 loop is CASSSGHRNTGELFF. CDR3 DNA: TGTGCCAGCTCCTCGGGACACCGAAACACCGGGGAGCTGTTTTTT.

This sequence joins TRBV29-1 and TRBJ2-7, with 8 nucleotides matching TRBD2. CDR1 and CDR2 from the germline V gene are SQVTM and ANQGSEA. V shed 3 bases and J 1 base; nucleotides not matched to a gene: 2. This CDR3 comprises 13 residues. CDR3 in amino acids: CSVDRGGSYEQYF. CDR3 DNA sequence: TGCAGCGTTGATCGGGGGGGGTCCTACGAGCAGTACTTC.

The chain recombines TRBV12-5 with TRBJ1-3; 9 bases match TRBD1. Germline CDR1 is LGHNT and CDR2 is FRNRAP. CDR3 length: 20 residues. V shed 3 bases and J 0 bases; nucleotides not matched to a gene: 15. The CDR3 loop is CASGFSPGTGTIRSGNTIYF. In nucleotides, the CDR3 is TGTGCTAGTGGTTTTAGCCCCGGGACAGGGACTATACGCTCTGGAAACACCATATATTTT.

This clone was seen just once. The chain combines TRBV7-7 with TRBJ2-2; 7 bases agree with TRBD2. There are 15 residues in the CDR3. After removal of 0 bases from V and 8 bases from J, the junction contained 6 bases not matched to a gene. Looked up from germline, CDR1 is SSHAT and CDR2 is FNYEAQ (reference sequence). The CDR3 loop is CASSLAPAGVGELFF. CDR3 DNA: TGTGCCAGCAGCTTAGCGCCGGCGGGAGTTGGGGAGCTGTTTTTT.

V usage is TRBV6-1 and J usage is TRBJ2-5; D unclear. V shed 1 base and J shed 5 bases, with 8 bases lying between them. The CDR3 totals 13 residues. The V gene's germline CDR1 is MNHNS and CDR2 SASEGT. The CDR3 DNA follows: TGTGCCAGCAGTGAAGGTGTGGTGGAGACCCAGTACTTC. Its translation is CASSEGVVETQYF.

The chain has TRBV5-1 and TRBJ2-1, with 7 bases identical to TRBD1. V was pared by 0 bases and J by 3 bases, with 3 bases of the junction left unmatched. From germline, CDR1 is SGHRS and CDR2 YFSETQ. The CDR3 contains 15 residues. For the CDR3, the DNA is TGCGCCAGCAGCTTGGACCAGGGGGTCTACAATGAGCAGTTCTTC. Translated: CASSLDQGVYNEQFF.

This rearrangement joins TRBV5-1 to TRBJ2-7; D ambiguous. V dropped 1 base and J dropped 1 base, with 6 bases sitting between them. Per the germline V gene, CDR1 is SGHRS and CDR2 is YFSETQ. The CDR3 length is 13 residues. The CDR3 DNA reads TGCGCCAGCAGCTTGCGCGGTTCCTACGAGCAGTACTTC. Translating it yields CASSLRGSYEQYF.